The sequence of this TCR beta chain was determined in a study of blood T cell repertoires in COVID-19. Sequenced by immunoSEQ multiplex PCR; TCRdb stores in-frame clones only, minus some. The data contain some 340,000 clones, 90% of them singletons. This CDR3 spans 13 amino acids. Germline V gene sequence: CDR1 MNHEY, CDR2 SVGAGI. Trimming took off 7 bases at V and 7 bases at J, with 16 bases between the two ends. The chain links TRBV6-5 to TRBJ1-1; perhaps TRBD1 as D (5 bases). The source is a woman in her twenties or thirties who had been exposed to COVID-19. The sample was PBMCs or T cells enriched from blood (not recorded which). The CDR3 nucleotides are TGTGCCAGCATCCCGCCGGCGGGGGTTGAAGCTTTCTTT. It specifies CASIPPAGVEAFF.